One and the same sample provided the 15 T cell receptor beta chains below, sequenced in a study of blood T cells in healthy people across ages. Then a second PCR, running about 6 to 12 cycles, was carried out with a sample-barcoded 5' primer and a J-beta primer mix. TCRdb called the 5' RACE reads again in MiXCR, with one record for every CDR3 protein. The table has about 1,600,000 distinct CDR3 sequences, approximately 42% seen once. Material: blood. The receptors shown here come from a woman in her late teens or twenties in good health.

CDR3 in amino acids: CASSQTSGVTDTQYF. Written as DNA, the CDR3 is TGTGCCAGTAGCCAAACTAGCGGGGTTACAGATACGCAGTATTTT. The rearrangement links TRBV19 to TRBJ2-3; 10 bases are a match to TRBD2. Germline V lookup: CDR1 LNHDA, CDR2 SQIVND (reference sequence). With 6 bases clipped from V and 3 bases from J, the junction kept 6 bases outside the gene matches. The CDR3 runs 15 residues. The full variable domain, its missing parts supplied by reference TRBV19 and TRBJ2-3, is DGGITQSPKYLFRKEGQNVTLSCEQNLNHDAMYWYRQDPGQGLRLIYYSQIVNDFQKGDIAEGYSVSREKKESFPLTVTSAQKNPTAFYLCASSQTSGVTDTQYFGPGTRLTVL.

The table lists this clonotype with a few counts. The chain recombines TRBV5-1 with TRBJ1-2; 8 bases agree with TRBD1. CDR3 length: 14 amino acids. Germline assignment: CDR1 SGHRS and CDR2 YFSETQ. The J segment lost 8 bases and the V segment lost 4 bases, leaving 10 bases of the junction unmatched. As DNA, the CDR3 is TGCGCCAGCAGCGCTTCCGGGACAGGACTGGGCTACACCTTC. It specifies CASSASGTGLGYTF.

This clonotype was observed a handful of times. This chain uses TRBV12-3 or TRBV12-4 with TRBJ1-2; D is perhaps TRBD1 (5 bases). V was trimmed by 3 bases and J by 7 bases, leaving 15 bases between them. The CDR3 runs 14 residues. The CDR3 sequence: CASSLVGGRSGYTF. Here the CDR3 DNA reads TGTGCCAGCAGTTTGGTCGGGGGGAGGTCTGGCTACACCTTC.

Worth noting for this clonotype: A much larger clone differs by one base, so this may be a read error. The V and J genes are TRBV4-2 and TRBJ2-1; a weak D match, TRBD2 (7 bases). Gene TRBJ2-7 matches the end of the DNA better, so the J call may be wrong. This CDR3 is built from 18 residues. Looked up from germline, CDR1 is LGHNA and CDR2 is YNFKEQ. DNA for the CDR3: TGTGCCAGCAGCCAAGATGAGAGCGGGACAAGACCAGACAATGAGCAGTACTTC. Protein product: CASSQDESGTRPDNEQYF.

J is TRBJ2-5 and V is TRBV5-1, with 7 bases aligning to TRBD1. The germline V gene encodes CDR1 SGHRS and CDR2 YFSETQ. V shed 4 bases, J shed 11 bases, and the junction held 17 bases outside the gene matches. The CDR3 runs to 15 residues. Written as DNA, the CDR3 is TGCGCCAGCAGCCCGCGAGGGGGCGCCGACAATGAGCAGTACTTC. Its protein product is CASSPRGGADNEQYF. The full variable domain, completed using reference TRBV5-1 and TRBJ2-5, is KAGVTQTPRYLIKTRGQQVTLSCSPISGHRSVSWYQQTPGQGLQFLFEYFSETQRNKGNFPGRFSGRQFSNSRSEMNVSTLELGDSALYLCASSPRGGADNEQYFGPGTRLLVL.

This chain joins TRBV3-1 and TRBJ1-1; 9 bases line up with TRBD1. The CDR3 runs 14 residues. The ends lost 5 bases at V and 4 bases at J; junction bases unmatched: 5. From germline, CDR1 is LGHDT and CDR2 YNNKEL (reference sequence). The CDR3 bases are TGTGCCAGCAGCGACAGGGGGGAGAGCACTGAAGCTTTCTTT. Its translation is CASSDRGESTEAFF.

The gene calls are TRBV6-1 and TRBJ2-5; 9 bases are a match to TRBD2. V shed 6 bases, J shed 11 bases, and the junction held 19 bases outside the gene matches. Germline loops: CDR1 MNHNS, CDR2 SASEGT. This CDR3 spans 16 amino acids. The CDR3 region has the DNA TGTGCCAGCAGCCCCCTTAGCGGGAGACCCAACAATGAGCAGTACTTC. Encoded protein: CASSPLSGRPNNEQYF.

The V and J genes are TRBV7-3 and TRBJ1-1; D not certain. Trimming took 5 bases from V and 4 from J, leaving 11 bases between them. This CDR3 spans 13 amino acids. Per the germline V gene, CDR1 is SGHTA and CDR2 is FQGTGA. This chain's CDR3 is CASSVNMGTEAFF. The CDR3 DNA follows: TGTGCCAGCAGCGTAAACATGGGCACTGAAGCTTTCTTT.

As to this clonotype: This likely stems from a read error, as it lies one base from a far larger clone. This chain connects TRBV6-1 to TRBJ2-1, with D unclear. CDR1 is MNHNS, CDR2 SASEGT, per germline. V was trimmed by 4 bases and J by 10 bases, leaving 5 bases between them. The CDR3 is made up of 10 amino acids. This CDR3 is CASSGYEQFF. The CDR3, as DNA: TGTGCCAGCAGTGGCTACGAGCAGTTCTTC.

CDR3 DNA sequence: TGCAGTGCTGCTGGGGGACAGTTGGGGTCCAATGAGCAGTTCTTC. This translates into CSAAGGQLGSNEQFF. The chain carries TRBV20-1 and TRBJ2-1, with TRBD1 matching 7 bases. Germline V CDR1 and CDR2: DFQATT, SNEGSKA (reference sequence). V trimming: 5 bases; J trimming: 6 bases; junction bases outside the gene matches: 13. The CDR3 has 15 amino acids.

The chain is built from TRBV10-3 and TRBJ2-1; 7 nucleotides align to TRBD1. With 9 bases clipped from V and 4 bases from J, the junction kept 0 bases outside the gene matches. Per the germline V gene, CDR1 is ENHRY and CDR2 is SYGVKD. The CDR3 runs 11 residues. CDR3 bases: TGTGCCATGGGACAGTACAATGAGCAGTTCTTC. It codes for CAMGQYNEQFF.

The gene calls are TRBV13 and TRBJ2-3; possible D gene TRBD2, 6 bases. Trimming left V 5 bases short and J 0 bases short, with 15 bases between. CDR1 is PRHDT and CDR2 is FYEKMQ in the germline V gene (reference sequence). The CDR3 contains 16 residues. CDR3 DNA: TGTGCCAGCAGCCCATACGGGGGATTTAGCACAGATACGCAGTATTTT. Translating gives CASSPYGGFSTDTQYF.

The genes are TRBV4-2 and TRBJ2-1; TRBD1 might be the D (5 bases). Germline V lookup: CDR1 LGHNA, CDR2 YNFKEQ. This CDR3 contains 17 residues. The ends were cut back, 1 base at V and 0 bases at J, with 13 bases in the middle. In nucleotides, the CDR3 is TGTGCCAGCAGCCAAGCCAGTCAGGGTAGCTCCTACAATGAGCAGTTCTTC. Translated: CASSQASQGSSYNEQFF.

V and J are TRBV6-5 and TRBJ1-4; 9 nucleotides align to TRBD1. CDR1 is MNHEY, CDR2 SVGAGI, per germline. CDR3 length: 13 residues. Losses at the gene ends were 6 bases for V and 11 bases for J; bases not matched to a gene: 7. Written as DNA, the CDR3 is TGTGCCAGCAGGGGGGAACAGGGGGCTAAACTGTTTTTT. Its protein product is CASRGEQGAKLFF.

This clonotype was counted only a few times. The chain joins TRBV6-5 to TRBJ2-1, with 13 bases matching TRBD2. V dropped 4 bases and J dropped 7; count of bases not matched to a gene: 13. Looked up from germline, CDR1 is MNHEY and CDR2 is SVGAGI. The CDR3 is 18 amino acids. The CDR3 nucleotides are TGTGCCAGCAGTTTCAAGGGACTAGCGGGAAGTGGAAAAAATGAGCAGTTCTTC. Its translation: CASSFKGLAGSGKNEQFF.